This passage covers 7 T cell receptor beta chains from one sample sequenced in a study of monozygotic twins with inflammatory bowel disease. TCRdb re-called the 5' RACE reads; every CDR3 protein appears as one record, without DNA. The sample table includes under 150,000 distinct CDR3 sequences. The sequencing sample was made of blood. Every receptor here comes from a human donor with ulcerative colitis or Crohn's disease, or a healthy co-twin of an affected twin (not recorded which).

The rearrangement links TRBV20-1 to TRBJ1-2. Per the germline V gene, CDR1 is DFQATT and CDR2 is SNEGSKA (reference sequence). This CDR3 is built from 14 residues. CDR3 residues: CSAQSGRAFYGYTF.

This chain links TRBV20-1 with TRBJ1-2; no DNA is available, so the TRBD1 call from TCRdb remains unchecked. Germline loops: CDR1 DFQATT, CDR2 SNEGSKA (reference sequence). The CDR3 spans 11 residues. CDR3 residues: CSASGGIGYTF.

The CDR3 region is CAISARPRTGNTIYF. This chain joins TRBV10-3 and TRBJ1-3; TCRdb returns TRBD1, unconfirmable since there is no DNA. Germline values: CDR1 ENHRY, CDR2 SYGVKD. This CDR3 has 15 amino acids.

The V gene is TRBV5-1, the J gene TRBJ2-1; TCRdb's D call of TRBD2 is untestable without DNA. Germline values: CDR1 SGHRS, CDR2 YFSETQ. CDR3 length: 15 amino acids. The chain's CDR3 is CASSTRDFSYNEQFF.

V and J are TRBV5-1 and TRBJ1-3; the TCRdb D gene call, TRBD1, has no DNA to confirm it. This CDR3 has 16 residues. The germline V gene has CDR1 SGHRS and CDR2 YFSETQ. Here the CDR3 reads CASSLDGQKNRNTIYF.

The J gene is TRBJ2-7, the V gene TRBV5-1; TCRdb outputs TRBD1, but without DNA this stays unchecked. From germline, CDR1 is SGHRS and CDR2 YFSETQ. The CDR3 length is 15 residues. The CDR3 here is CASSLFDRGQFEQYF.

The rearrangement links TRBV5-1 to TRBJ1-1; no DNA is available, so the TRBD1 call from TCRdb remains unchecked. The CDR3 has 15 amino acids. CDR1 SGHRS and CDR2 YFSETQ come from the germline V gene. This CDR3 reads CASSPGTGMNTEAFF.